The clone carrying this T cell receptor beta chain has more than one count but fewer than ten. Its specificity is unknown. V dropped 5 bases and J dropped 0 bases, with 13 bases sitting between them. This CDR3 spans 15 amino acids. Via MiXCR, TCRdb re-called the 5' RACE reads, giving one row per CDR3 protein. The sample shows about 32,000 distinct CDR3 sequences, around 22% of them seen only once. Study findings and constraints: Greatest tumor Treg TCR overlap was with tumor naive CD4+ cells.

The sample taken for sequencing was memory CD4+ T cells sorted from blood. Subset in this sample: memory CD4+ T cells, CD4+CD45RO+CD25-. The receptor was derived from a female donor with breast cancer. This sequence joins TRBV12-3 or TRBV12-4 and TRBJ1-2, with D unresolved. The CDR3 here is CASSAQLESNYGYTF. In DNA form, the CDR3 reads TGTGCCAGCAGTGCACAGTTGGAGTCTAACTATGGCTACACCTTC.